This is a list of T cell receptor beta chains from one sample in a study of blood T cell repertoires in COVID-19. Profiled with immunoSEQ multiplex PCR; TCRdb holds only in-frame clones, not every one. Among 330,000 or so clones listed, around 90% were seen once. Specimen: PBMCs or T cells enriched from blood (not recorded which). The receptors shown here come from a woman aged 25 to 39 who had recovered from COVID-19. CDR3s include the opening cysteine and the closing phenylalanine or tryptophan. A D gene is named only where the DNA matches it firmly. Clone sizes are given selectively: once, few, many, or a class where the clone is expanded.

v_call: TRBV4-3
j_call: TRBJ1-5
d_call: TRBD1
clone_size: NA
cdr3_nt: TGCGCCAGCAGCCCCGGGACAGGCAATCAGCCCCAGCATTTT
cdr3_aa: CASSPGTGNQPQHF

v_call: TRBV7-2
j_call: TRBJ1-3
d_call: TRBD1
clone_size: NA
cdr3_nt: TGTGCCAGCAGCCCTGGACAGGGCCGAAACACCATATATTTT
cdr3_aa: CASSPGQGRNTIYF

v_call: TRBV18
j_call: TRBJ1-2
d_call: TRBD1
clone_size: NA
cdr3_nt: TGTGCCAGCTCACCTTTGACAGGGCCCGATTATGGCTACACCTTC
cdr3_aa: CASSPLTGPDYGYTF

v_call: TRBV5-1
j_call: TRBJ1-1
d_call: NA
clone_size: NA
cdr3_nt: TGCGCCAGCAGCTTTAGGGGGGGCGCAGTGAACACTGAAGCTTTCTTT
cdr3_aa: CASSFRGGAVNTEAFF

v_call: TRBV5-1
j_call: TRBJ2-3
d_call: NA
clone_size: NA
cdr3_nt: TGCGCCAGCAGCACACCCGGGTTCCGAGACGATACGCAGTATTTT
cdr3_aa: CASSTPGFRDDTQYF

v_call: TRBV2
j_call: TRBJ1-2
d_call: TRBD1
clone_size: NA
cdr3_nt: TGTGCCAGCAACCCCACACAGGGGCGCTATGGCTACACCTTC
cdr3_aa: CASNPTQGRYGYTF

v_call: TRBV2
j_call: TRBJ1-2
d_call: NA
clone_size: NA
cdr3_nt: TGTGCCAGCAGTGTTTTCAGGTCCCCTAACTATGGCTACACCTTC
cdr3_aa: CASSVFRSPNYGYTF

v_call: TRBV4-2
j_call: TRBJ1-3
d_call: NA
clone_size: once
cdr3_nt: TGTGCCAGCAGCCAGGCGTGGGAGAGCTCTGGAAACACCATATATTTT
cdr3_aa: CASSQAWESSGNTIYF

v_call: TRBV4-2
j_call: TRBJ1-2
d_call: TRBD1
clone_size: NA
cdr3_nt: TGTGCCAGCAGCCAAAGATCGAACAGGGGGCAGATCTATGGCTACACCTTC
cdr3_aa: CASSQRSNRGQIYGYTF

v_call: TRBV5-1
j_call: TRBJ2-6
d_call: TRBD1
clone_size: many
cdr3_nt: TGCGCCAGCAGCTTGAGACTCCGGGACAGGGGAAACTCTGGGGCCAACGTCCTGACTTTC
cdr3_aa: CASSLRLRDRGNSGANVLTF

v_call: TRBV19
j_call: TRBJ1-2
d_call: TRBD1
clone_size: NA
cdr3_nt: TGTGCCAGTATAGGTTGGACAGGGCCGAACCATAACTATGGCTACACCTTC
cdr3_aa: CASIGWTGPNHNYGYTF

v_call: TRBV20-1
j_call: TRBJ1-1
d_call: NA
clone_size: NA
cdr3_nt: TGCAGTGCTAGAGATTCTCCCGGAGCTTTCTTT
cdr3_aa: CSARDSPGAFF

v_call: TRBV24-1
j_call: TRBJ1-4
d_call: NA
clone_size: NA
cdr3_nt: TGTGCCACCAGTGATTTCGTCGGGGAAAAACTGTTTTTT
cdr3_aa: CATSDFVGEKLFF

v_call: TRBV6-2/TRBV6-3
j_call: TRBJ2-2
d_call: TRBD2
clone_size: NA
cdr3_nt: TGTGCCAGCAGTTACCGACTAGCGGGGGGGCACACCGGGGAGCTGTTTTTT
cdr3_aa: CASSYRLAGGHTGELFF

v_call: TRBV5-1
j_call: TRBJ2-7
d_call: TRBD1
clone_size: NA
cdr3_nt: TGCGCCAGCAGCTTGATGCAGGGGGCTTCAAGGGAGCAGTACTTC
cdr3_aa: CASSLMQGASREQYF

v_call: TRBV24-1
j_call: TRBJ2-2
d_call: TRBD1
clone_size: NA
cdr3_nt: TGTGCCACCAGTGATAACGACAGGGATCCCGGGGAGCTGTTTTTT
cdr3_aa: CATSDNDRDPGELFF

v_call: TRBV7-2
j_call: TRBJ2-1
d_call: NA
clone_size: NA
cdr3_nt: TGTGCCAGCAGCTTTGGCGGGGCTAGCTCCTACAATGAGCAGTTCTTC
cdr3_aa: CASSFGGASSYNEQFF

v_call: TRBV5-6
j_call: TRBJ1-6
d_call: TRBD1
clone_size: NA
cdr3_nt: TGTGCCAGCAGCCGGGACAGGGGGCATTCACCCCTCCACTTT
cdr3_aa: CASSRDRGHSPLHF

v_call: TRBV7-2
j_call: TRBJ1-2
d_call: NA
clone_size: NA
cdr3_nt: TGTGCCAGCAGCTTAGAGCGACAGAACTATGGCTACACCTTC
cdr3_aa: CASSLERQNYGYTF

v_call: TRBV5-1
j_call: TRBJ1-2
d_call: NA
clone_size: NA
cdr3_nt: TGCGCCAGCAGCTTGGATAGGGTGCGGGCCTATGGCTACACCTTC
cdr3_aa: CASSLDRVRAYGYTF

v_call: TRBV6-2/TRBV6-3
j_call: TRBJ1-2
d_call: NA
clone_size: NA
cdr3_nt: TGTGCCAGCAGTCCCCTTGAGGGTAATGGCTACACCTTC
cdr3_aa: CASSPLEGNGYTF

v_call: TRBV11-1
j_call: TRBJ2-2
d_call: TRBD2
clone_size: NA
cdr3_nt: TGTGCCAGCCCCGGGACTAGCGCCAACACCGGGGAGCTGTTTTTT
cdr3_aa: CASPGTSANTGELFF

v_call: TRBV10-3
j_call: TRBJ2-7
d_call: TRBD1
clone_size: NA
cdr3_nt: TGTGCCATCAGTGGGGGGACAGGGACTTCCTACGAGCAGTACTTC
cdr3_aa: CAISGGTGTSYEQYF

v_call: TRBV15
j_call: TRBJ2-5
d_call: TRBD1
clone_size: NA
cdr3_nt: TGTGCCACCAGCAGAGCCTCGGACAGGGGGTGGGAGACCCAGTACTTC
cdr3_aa: CATSRASDRGWETQYF

v_call: TRBV27
j_call: TRBJ2-3
d_call: TRBD2
clone_size: NA
cdr3_nt: TGTGCCAGCAGTTTAAGCGGGAGGAGCGCAGATACGCAGTATTTT
cdr3_aa: CASSLSGRSADTQYF

v_call: TRBV7-9
j_call: TRBJ1-2
d_call: NA
clone_size: NA
cdr3_nt: TGTGCCAGCAGCGATTTTACATCTGGCTACACCTTC
cdr3_aa: CASSDFTSGYTF

v_call: TRBV5-1
j_call: TRBJ2-7
d_call: TRBD2
clone_size: once
cdr3_nt: TGCGCCAGCAGCAGGTTTGGGGGGGACTACGAGCAGTACTTC
cdr3_aa: CASSRFGGDYEQYF

v_call: TRBV16
j_call: TRBJ2-7
d_call: NA
clone_size: NA
cdr3_nt: TGTGCCAGCAGCTCCCAGGGTCACGAGCAGTACTTC
cdr3_aa: CASSSQGHEQYF

v_call: TRBV19
j_call: TRBJ1-1
d_call: NA
clone_size: NA
cdr3_nt: TGTGCCAGTAGTATAGAAGGATCGGGATTCACTGAAGCTTTCTTT
cdr3_aa: CASSIEGSGFTEAFF

v_call: TRBV5-1
j_call: TRBJ1-3
d_call: NA
clone_size: few
cdr3_nt: TGCGCCAGCAGCCCGGACACCTCTGGAAACACCATATATTTT
cdr3_aa: CASSPDTSGNTIYF

v_call: TRBV19
j_call: TRBJ2-2
d_call: NA
clone_size: NA
cdr3_nt: TGTGCCAGTAGTTGGCAGGACACCTACACCGGGGAGCTGTTTTTT
cdr3_aa: CASSWQDTYTGELFF

v_call: TRBV7-2
j_call: TRBJ1-2
d_call: NA
clone_size: NA
cdr3_nt: TGTGCCAGCCAAAGAGCGAGTGGGGGGTTCTATGGCTACACCTTC
cdr3_aa: CASQRASGGFYGYTF

v_call: TRBV27
j_call: TRBJ1-6
d_call: NA
clone_size: NA
cdr3_nt: TGTGCCAGCAGTTCCAGCCTTGGAGGGAATTCACCCCTCCACTTT
cdr3_aa: CASSSSLGGNSPLHF

v_call: TRBV19
j_call: TRBJ1-2
d_call: TRBD1
clone_size: NA
cdr3_nt: TGTGCCAGTAGTACCCGGACAGGGGATAACTATGGCTACACCTTC
cdr3_aa: CASSTRTGDNYGYTF

v_call: TRBV18
j_call: TRBJ1-1
d_call: NA
clone_size: NA
cdr3_nt: TGTGCCAGCTCACCATCAGAGAACACTGAAGCTTTCTTT
cdr3_aa: CASSPSENTEAFF

v_call: TRBV10-3
j_call: TRBJ2-7
d_call: TRBD1
clone_size: once
cdr3_nt: TGTGCCATCACCCCGGGACAGTCCTACGAGCAGTACTTC
cdr3_aa: CAITPGQSYEQYF

v_call: TRBV18
j_call: TRBJ1-1
d_call: NA
clone_size: NA
cdr3_nt: TGTGCCAGCTCACTATTCCCAGGGGTAGGATCTGAAGCTTTCTTT
cdr3_aa: CASSLFPGVGSEAFF

v_call: TRBV24-1
j_call: TRBJ2-1
d_call: NA
clone_size: NA
cdr3_nt: TGTGCCACCAGTACAGGGTTTTGGAACTTAAGAATTTCGGATAATGAGCAGTTCTTC
cdr3_aa: CATSTGFWNLRISDNEQFF

v_call: TRBV5-5
j_call: TRBJ1-1
d_call: NA
clone_size: NA
cdr3_nt: TGTGCCAGCAGCTTCCCGACAGGTCGGTCTGAAGCTTTCTTT
cdr3_aa: CASSFPTGRSEAFF

v_call: TRBV3-1/TRBV3-2
j_call: TRBJ1-6
d_call: NA
clone_size: NA
cdr3_nt: TGTGCCAGCAGCCAAGAGAGCTCCTATAATTCACCCCTCCACTTT
cdr3_aa: CASSQESSYNSPLHF

v_call: TRBV7-9
j_call: TRBJ1-1
d_call: TRBD1
clone_size: NA
cdr3_nt: TGTGCCAGCAGGGCCGACAACAGGGGATACACTGAAGCTTTCTTT
cdr3_aa: CASRADNRGYTEAFF

v_call: TRBV6-5
j_call: TRBJ1-2
d_call: NA
clone_size: NA
cdr3_nt: TGTGCCACCGCGAGCTTGATGGATGGCTACACCTTC
cdr3_aa: CATASLMDGYTF